These 8 T cell receptor beta chains share one sample of origin, sequenced in a study of blood T cell repertoires in COVID-19. Measured with immunoSEQ multiplex PCR; TCRdb has only the in-frame clones, and not every one. The table has roughly 20,000 clones, 88% seen once; the top ten hold 11%. The sequencing input was peripheral blood. These receptors were taken from a human donor in a cohort sampled during active COVID-19.

This clone was counted a few times. The CDR3 reads CASQLGGGSNQPQHF. CDR3 in DNA: TGTGCCAGCCAACTCGGCGGCGGAAGCAATCAGCCCCAGCATTTT. The chain combines TRBV19 with TRBJ1-5; D gene ambiguous. The V end lost 9 bases, the J end lost 1 base, and 16 bases lay between the germline ends. The CDR3 length is 15 residues. CDR1 is LNHDA and CDR2 is SQIVND in the germline V gene (reference sequence).

This clone has just a few counts. The rearrangement uses TRBV5-8 and TRBJ1-1, with a weak D call TRBD1 (6 bases). The V gene lost 4 bases and the J gene lost 8 bases, with 12 bases spanning the gap. CDR1 is SGHTS and CDR2 is YDEGEE in the germline V gene. There are 12 residues in the CDR3. The CDR3 DNA reads TGTGCCAGCAGCACCACAGGGACGGAAGCTTTCTTT. Its protein product is CASSTTGTEAFF.

The chain has TRBV12-5 and TRBJ1-2, with 7 bases matching TRBD1. CDR1 and CDR2 from the germline V gene are LGHNT and FRNRAP. The CDR3 loop spans 15 amino acids. V shed 5 bases and J 2 bases; nucleotides not matched to a gene: 8. In DNA form, the CDR3 reads TGTGCTAGTGGTGCTGGGACAGCTTTCAACTATGGCTACACCTTC. This codes for CASGAGTAFNYGYTF.

This clone was observed a single time. This CDR3 is CASSADLTGPPLYF. CDR3 in DNA: TGTGCCAGCAGCGCAGACCTGACAGGCCCCCCGTTATATTTT. V and J are TRBV9 and TRBJ1-3, with D maybe TRBD1 (6 bases). There are 14 residues in the CDR3. The germline V gene encodes CDR1 SGDLS and CDR2 YYNGEE. The V and J ends lost 3 bases and 14 bases respectively, with 21 bases between them.

The CDR3 here is CASRGEVAGAQHF. As DNA, the CDR3 is TGTGCCAGTAGGGGAGAGGTGGCTGGGGCCCAGCATTTT. The chain has TRBV19 and TRBJ1-5; D is ambiguous. Germline CDR1 reads LNHDA; CDR2 reads SQIVND (reference sequence). This CDR3 spans 13 amino acids. The V end was cut by 6 bases, the J end by 11 bases, with 17 bases between. Complete variable domain (other parts from reference TRBV19 and TRBJ1-5): DGGITQSPKYLFRKEGQNVTLSCEQNLNHDAMYWYRQDPGQGLRLIYYSQIVNDFQKGDIAEGYSVSREKKESFPLTVTSAQKNPTAFYLCASRGEVAGAQHFGDGTRLSIL.

The chain carries TRBV6-6 and TRBJ1-5; a possible D gene is TRBD1 (6 bases). The germline CDR1 and CDR2 sequences are MNHNY and SVGAGI (reference sequence). V lost 8 bases to trimming and J lost 3 bases, with 20 bases between them. The CDR3 sequence is 16 residues long. The CDR3 region has the DNA TGTGCCAGCGCACGCCAAGGGGGAGTGGACAATCAGCCCCAGCATTTT. Translating it yields CASARQGGVDNQPQHF.

The J gene is TRBJ1-3, the V gene TRBV18, with a tentative D call TRBD1 (5 bases). This CDR3 is 16 amino acids long. V was trimmed by 2 bases and J by 0 bases, leaving 11 bases between them. CDR1 is KGHSH, CDR2 LQKENI, per germline. As DNA, the CDR3 is TGTGCCAGCTCACCAACGGGGGAACGCTCTGGAAACACCATATATTTT. As protein: CASSPTGERSGNTIYF.

The CDR3 DNA sequence: TGTGCCTGGAGCGGCGACAGGGGTCCTAGTGTAGGCACTGAAGCTTTCTTT. It specifies CAWSGDRGPSVGTEAFF. This chain connects TRBV30 to TRBJ1-1, with 8 nucleotides matching TRBD1. Germline V gives CDR1 GTSNPN, CDR2 SVGIG (reference sequence). The V segment lost 3 bases and the J segment 4 bases; nucleotides outside the gene matches: 16. The CDR3 runs 17 residues.